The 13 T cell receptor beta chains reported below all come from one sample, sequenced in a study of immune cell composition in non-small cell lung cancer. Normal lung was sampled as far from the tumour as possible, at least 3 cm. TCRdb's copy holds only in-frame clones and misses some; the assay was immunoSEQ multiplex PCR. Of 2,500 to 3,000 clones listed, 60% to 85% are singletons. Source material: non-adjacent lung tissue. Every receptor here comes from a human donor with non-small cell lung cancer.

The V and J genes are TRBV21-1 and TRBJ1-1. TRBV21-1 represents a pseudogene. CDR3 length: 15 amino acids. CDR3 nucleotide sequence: TGTGCCCCGGTGGCGGGGATCGTCATGAACACTGAAGCTTTCTTT. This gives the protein CAPVAGIVMNTEAFF.

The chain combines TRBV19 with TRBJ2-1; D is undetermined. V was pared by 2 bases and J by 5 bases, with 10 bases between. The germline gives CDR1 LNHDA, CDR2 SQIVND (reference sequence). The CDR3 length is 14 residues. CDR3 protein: CASSIISGDNEQFF. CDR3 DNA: TGTGCCAGTAGTATAATCTCCGGAGACAATGAGCAGTTCTTC.

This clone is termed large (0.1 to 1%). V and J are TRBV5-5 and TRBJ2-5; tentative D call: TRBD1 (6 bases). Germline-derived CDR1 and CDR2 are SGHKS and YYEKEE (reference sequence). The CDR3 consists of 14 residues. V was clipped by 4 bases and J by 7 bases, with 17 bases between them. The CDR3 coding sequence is TGTGCCAGCAGCCAAACAGGGTCCGAAGTGACCCAGTACTTC. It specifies CASSQTGSEVTQYF.

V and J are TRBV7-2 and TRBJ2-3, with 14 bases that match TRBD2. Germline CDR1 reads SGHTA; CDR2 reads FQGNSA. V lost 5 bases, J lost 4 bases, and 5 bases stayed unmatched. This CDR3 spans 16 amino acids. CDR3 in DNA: TGTGCCAGCAGCACCGGACTAGCGGGAGGAGCAGATACGCAGTATTTT. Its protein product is CASSTGLAGGADTQYF. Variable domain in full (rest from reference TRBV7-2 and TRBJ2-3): GAGVSQSPSNKVTEKGKDVELRCDPISGHTALYWYRQSLGQGLEFLIYFQGNSAPDKSGLPSDRFSAERTGGSVSTLTIQRTQQEDSAVYLCASSTGLAGGADTQYFGPGTRLTVL.

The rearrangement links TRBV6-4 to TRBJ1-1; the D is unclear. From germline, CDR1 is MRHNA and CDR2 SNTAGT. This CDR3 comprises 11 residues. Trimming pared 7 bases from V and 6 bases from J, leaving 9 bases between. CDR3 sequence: CASIWRSEAFF. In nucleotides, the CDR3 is TGTGCCAGCATATGGAGGTCTGAAGCTTTCTTT.

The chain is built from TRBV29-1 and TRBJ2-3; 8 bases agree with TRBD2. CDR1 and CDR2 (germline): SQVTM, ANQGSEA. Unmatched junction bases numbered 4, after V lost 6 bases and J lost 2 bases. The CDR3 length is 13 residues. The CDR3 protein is CSVTGGLTDTQYF. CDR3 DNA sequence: TGCAGCGTGACGGGGGGGCTCACAGATACGCAGTATTTT.

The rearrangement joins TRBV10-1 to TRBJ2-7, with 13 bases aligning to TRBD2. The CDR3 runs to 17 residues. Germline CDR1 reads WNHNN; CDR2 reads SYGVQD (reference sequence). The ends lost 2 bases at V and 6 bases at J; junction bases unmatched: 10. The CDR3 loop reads CASSENQGLAGDGEQYF. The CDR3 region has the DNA TGCGCCAGCAGTGAGAACCAAGGACTAGCGGGAGATGGCGAGCAGTACTTC.

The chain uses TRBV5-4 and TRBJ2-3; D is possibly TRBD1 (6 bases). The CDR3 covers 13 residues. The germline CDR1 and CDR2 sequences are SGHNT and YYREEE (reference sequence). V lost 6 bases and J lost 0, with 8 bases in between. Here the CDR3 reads CASTQGSTDTQYF. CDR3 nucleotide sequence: TGTGCCAGCACCCAGGGGAGCACAGATACGCAGTATTTT. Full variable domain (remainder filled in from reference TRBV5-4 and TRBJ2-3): ETGVTQSPTHLIKTRGQQVTLRCSSQSGHNTVSWYQQALGQGPQFIFQYYREEENGRGNFPPRFSGLQFPNYSSELNVNALELDDSALYLCASTQGSTDTQYFGPGTRLTVL.

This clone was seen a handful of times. CDR3 nucleotides: TGCGCCAGTTGCCCCCTAGCGTTTGTCACAGATACGCAGTATTTT. It yields the protein CASCPLAFVTDTQYF. The V gene is TRBV5-1, the J gene TRBJ2-3, with TRBD2 as a possible D gene (6 bases). The ends were cut back, 8 bases at V and 2 bases at J, with 18 bases in the middle. CDR3 length: 15 amino acids. Germline loops: CDR1 SGHRS, CDR2 YFSETQ.

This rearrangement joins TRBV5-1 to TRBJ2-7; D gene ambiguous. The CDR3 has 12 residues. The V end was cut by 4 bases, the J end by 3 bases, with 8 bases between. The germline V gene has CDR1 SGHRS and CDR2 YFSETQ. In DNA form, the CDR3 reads TGCGCCAGCAGCCCCGATAGCTACGAGCAGTACTTC. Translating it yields CASSPDSYEQYF. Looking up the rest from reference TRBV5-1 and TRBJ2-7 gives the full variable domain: KAGVTQTPRYLIKTRGQQVTLSCSPISGHRSVSWYQQTPGQGLQFLFEYFSETQRNKGNFPGRFSGRQFSNSRSEMNVSTLELGDSALYLCASSPDSYEQYFGPGTRLTVT.

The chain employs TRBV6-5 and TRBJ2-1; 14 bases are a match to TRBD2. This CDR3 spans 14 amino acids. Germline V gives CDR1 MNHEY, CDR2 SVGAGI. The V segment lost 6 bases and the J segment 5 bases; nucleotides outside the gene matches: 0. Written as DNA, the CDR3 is TGTGCCAGCAGGACTAGCGGGGGGGACAATGAGCAGTTCTTC. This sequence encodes CASRTSGGDNEQFF.

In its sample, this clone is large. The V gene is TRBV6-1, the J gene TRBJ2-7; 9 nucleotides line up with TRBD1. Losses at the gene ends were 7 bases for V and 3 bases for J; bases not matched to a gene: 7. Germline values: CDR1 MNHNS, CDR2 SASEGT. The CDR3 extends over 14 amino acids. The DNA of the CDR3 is TGTGCCAGCAAAGCGACAGGGGGTAACTACGAGCAGTACTTC. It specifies CASKATGGNYEQYF.

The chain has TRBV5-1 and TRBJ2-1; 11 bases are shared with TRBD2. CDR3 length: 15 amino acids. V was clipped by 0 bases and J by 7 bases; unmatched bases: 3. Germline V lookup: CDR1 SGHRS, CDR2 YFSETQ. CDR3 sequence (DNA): TGCGCCAGCAGCTTGGAAGCTAGCGGGGGGAATGAGCAGTTCTTC. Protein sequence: CASSLEASGGNEQFF.